This is a list of T cell receptor beta chains from one sample in a study of blood T cell repertoires in COVID-19. TCRdb's copy holds only in-frame clones and misses some; the assay was immunoSEQ multiplex PCR. The sample yields 85,000 to 110,000 clones, roughly 85% seen once. The sample was peripheral blood. These receptor sequences come from a man aged 50-60 years in a cohort sampled during active COVID-19. CDR3s include the opening cysteine and the closing phenylalanine or tryptophan. Fields, in order: clone size, J gene, D gene, V gene, CDR3 protein, CDR3 DNA. D genes are given only for firm matches. Rows may omit the clone size; those that give it use once, few, many or a size class.

>few|TRBJ1-3|TRBD1|TRBV7-9
CASSLGQAGNTIYF
TGTGCCAGCAGCCTAGGACAGGCTGGAAACACCATATATTTT
>once|TRBJ2-3|NA|TRBV29-1
CSVGLLFTDTQYF
TGCAGCGTTGGGCTGCTTTTCACAGATACGCAGTATTTT
>NA|TRBJ2-1|NA|TRBV6-5
CASRPVYAPYNEQFF
TGTGCCAGCAGACCTGTCTATGCCCCCTACAATGAGCAGTTCTTC
>NA|TRBJ2-1|NA|TRBV5-1
CASSPGGSSSYNEQFF
TGCGCCAGCAGCCCTGGGGGGAGCTCTTCCTACAATGAGCAGTTCTTC
>NA|TRBJ2-3|TRBD2|TRBV10-3
CAISVLPGLEKQDTQYF
TGTGCCATCAGTGTTTTACCGGGACTAGAAAAACAAGATACGCAGTATTTT
>NA|TRBJ1-2|TRBD1|TRBV6-6
CASSRQGANYGYTF
TGTGCCAGCAGTCGACAGGGGGCGAACTATGGCTACACCTTC
>NA|TRBJ1-1|NA|TRBV4-3
CASSLGRGANTEAFF
TGCGCCAGCAGCCTCGGTCGGGGGGCGAACACTGAAGCTTTCTTT
>NA|TRBJ1-2|NA|TRBV9
CASRRSGTHYGYTF
TGTGCCAGCAGACGATCCGGGACTCACTATGGCTACACCTTC
>once|TRBJ2-2|TRBD2|TRBV3-1/TRBV3-2
CASSQDSWGLVPGELFF
TGTGCCAGCAGCCAAGATAGTTGGGGACTAGTCCCCGGGGAGCTGTTTTTT
>once|TRBJ2-1|TRBD1|TRBV6-6
CASSFLRQGPHNEQFF
TGTGCCAGCAGTTTCCTCCGACAGGGGCCCCACAATGAGCAGTTCTTC
>few|TRBJ2-1|TRBD2|TRBV5-8
CASSLLGLAGGGSYNEQFF
TGTGCCAGCAGCTTGTTAGGACTAGCGGGGGGTGGCTCCTACAATGAGCAGTTCTTC
>NA|TRBJ1-2|NA|TRBV2
CASSDPTREDRGYTF
TGTGCCAGCAGTGATCCTACTCGGGAAGATCGTGGCTACACCTTC
>once|TRBJ1-4|TRBD1|TRBV14
CASSQRPDRGREKLFF
TGTGCCAGCAGCCAGAGACCAGACAGGGGGCGCGAAAAACTGTTTTTT
>NA|TRBJ2-2|TRBD2|TRBV6-6
CASSYSSGGATGELFF
TGTGCCAGCAGTTACTCTTCCGGGGGGGCCACCGGGGAGCTGTTTTTT
>NA|TRBJ2-2|NA|TRBV11-2
CASSYRGTAGTGELFF
TGTGCCAGCAGCTACCGTGGGACAGCGGGCACCGGGGAGCTGTTTTTT
>NA|TRBJ1-4|NA|TRBV5-8
CASSLAPGVVRKLFF
TGTGCCAGCAGCTTGGCCCCAGGGGTGGTTCGAAAACTGTTTTTT
>NA|TRBJ1-1|TRBD1|TRBV19
CASRLTGIGTEAFF
TGTGCCAGTAGGCTGACAGGGATCGGGACTGAAGCTTTCTTT
>NA|TRBJ2-4|NA|TRBV18
CASSAPGAPKNIQYF
TGTGCCAGCTCAGCCCCAGGGGCCCCCAAAAACATTCAGTACTTC
>once|TRBJ2-1|NA|TRBV25-1
CASSESIWRGKYNEQFF
TGTGCCAGCAGTGAATCAATCTGGCGGGGTAAATACAATGAGCAGTTCTTC
>NA|TRBJ2-4|TRBD2|TRBV9
CASSPPLGGENIQYF
TGTGCCAGCAGCCCCCCCCTCGGGGGGGAAAACATTCAGTACTTC
>NA|TRBJ1-1|NA|TRBV29-1
CSAKRQVNTEAFF
TGCAGCGCAAAGAGACAGGTGAACACTGAAGCTTTCTTT
>NA|TRBJ1-1|NA|TRBV6-2/TRBV6-3
CASSPVRANTEAFF
TGTGCCAGCAGTCCCGTCAGGGCGAACACTGAAGCTTTCTTT
>NA|TRBJ2-7|NA|TRBV7-3
CASSLEGAAHEQYF
TGTGCCAGCAGCTTGGAAGGGGCCGCCCACGAGCAGTACTTC
>NA|TRBJ2-5|TRBD2|TRBV5-1
CASSRGASGPQETQYF
TGCGCCAGCAGCCGGGGGGCTAGCGGGCCCCAAGAGACCCAGTACTTC